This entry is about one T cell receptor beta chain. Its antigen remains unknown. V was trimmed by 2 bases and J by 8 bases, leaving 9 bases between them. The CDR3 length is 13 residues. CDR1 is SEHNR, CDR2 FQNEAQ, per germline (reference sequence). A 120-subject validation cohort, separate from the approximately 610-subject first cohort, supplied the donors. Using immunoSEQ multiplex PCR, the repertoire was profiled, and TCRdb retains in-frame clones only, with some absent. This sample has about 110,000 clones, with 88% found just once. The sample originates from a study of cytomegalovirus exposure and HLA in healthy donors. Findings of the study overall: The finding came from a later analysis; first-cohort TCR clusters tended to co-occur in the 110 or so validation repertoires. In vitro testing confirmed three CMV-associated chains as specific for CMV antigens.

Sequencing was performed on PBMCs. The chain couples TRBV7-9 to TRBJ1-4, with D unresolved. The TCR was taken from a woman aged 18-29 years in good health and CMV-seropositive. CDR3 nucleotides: TGTGCCAGCAGCTTACCGGGATACGAAAAACTGTTTTTT. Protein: CASSLPGYEKLFF.